This passage covers 17 T cell receptor beta chains from one sample sequenced in a study of blood T cell repertoires in COVID-19. Some clones are missing from TCRdb's copy, which holds only in-frame ones; the method was immunoSEQ multiplex PCR. The table lists some 140,000 clones, about four fifths of them singletons, with approximately 30% in the top ten. The sequencing sample was made of peripheral blood. These receptors were obtained from a woman aged 55-70 years with acute or convalescent COVID-19.

The gene calls are TRBV9 and TRBJ2-2, with 7 positions matching TRBD1. Looked up from germline, CDR1 is SGDLS and CDR2 is YYNGEE. The CDR3 extends over 17 amino acids. Losses at the gene ends were 4 bases for V and 0 bases for J; bases not matched to a gene: 9. The CDR3 bases are TGTGCCAGCAGCTTAATTTCCGGGACAGCGAACACCGGGGAGCTGTTTTTT. This sequence encodes CASSLISGTANTGELFF. The variable domain in full, completed from reference TRBV9 and TRBJ2-2, reads DSGVTQTPKHLITATGQRVTLRCSPRSGDLSVYWYQQSLDQGLQFLIQYYNGEERAKGNILERFSAQQFPDLHSELNLSSLELGDSALYFCASSLISGTANTGELFFGEGSRLTVL.

V usage is TRBV2 and J usage is TRBJ1-5; TRBD1 agrees at 8 bases. This CDR3 has 14 amino acids. The J segment lost 5 bases and the V segment lost 7 bases, leaving 7 bases of the junction unmatched. Germline CDR1 SNHLY, CDR2 FYNNEI. The CDR3 region has the DNA TGTGCCAGCACCTCGGACAGGGAGTATCAGCCCCAGCATTTT. Translated, it gives CASTSDREYQPQHF.

Details on this clone: Other nucleotide sequences in the sample specify the same CDR3. The J gene is TRBJ2-5, the V gene TRBV5-1, with 8 bases fitting TRBD1. CDR1 and CDR2 (germline): SGHRS, YFSETQ. V was pared by 2 bases and J by 1 base, with 1 base of the junction left unmatched. CDR3 length: 14 amino acids. CDR3 nucleotides: TGCGCCAGCAGCTTCGGACAGGGCCAAGAGACCCAGTACTTC. Translated: CASSFGQGQETQYF.

The rearrangement links TRBV19 to TRBJ1-6, with a weak D call TRBD1 (5 bases). From germline, CDR1 is LNHDA and CDR2 SQIVND (reference sequence). The CDR3 is 15 residues long. The germline V and J ends were trimmed by 9 bases and 1 base, with 13 bases remaining between them. The DNA for the CDR3 is TGTGCCAGCTCCCGGACATCTTCCTATAATTCACCCCTCCACTTT. This translates into CASSRTSSYNSPLHF. The full variable domain, completed using reference TRBV19 and TRBJ1-6, is DGGITQSPKYLFRKEGQNVTLSCEQNLNHDAMYWYRQDPGQGLRLIYYSQIVNDFQKGDIAEGYSVSREKKESFPLTVTSAQKNPTAFYLCASSRTSSYNSPLHFGNGTRLTVT.

The chain has TRBV6-1 and TRBJ2-7; the D gene is possibly TRBD1 (6 bases). The CDR3 spans 13 residues. Germline CDR1 MNHNS, CDR2 SASEGT. Trimming pared 3 bases from V and 6 bases from J, leaving 12 bases between. The CDR3 sequence: CASSEYGTTEQYV. The CDR3 bases are TGTGCCAGCAGTGAGTACGGGACAACCGAGCAGTACGTC.

This chain connects TRBV5-1 to TRBJ2-1; the match to TRBD2 covers 10 bases. After removal of 4 bases from V and 8 bases from J, the junction contained 6 bases not matched to a gene. This CDR3 is 14 amino acids long. Germline-derived CDR1 and CDR2 are SGHRS and YFSETQ. CDR3: CASSVSGGADEQFF. The CDR3 DNA sequence: TGCGCCAGCAGCGTAAGCGGGGGGGCGGATGAGCAGTTCTTC.

The chain is built from TRBV4-2 and TRBJ1-2; TRBD1 matches 7 bases. This CDR3 contains 15 residues. Germline CDR1 is LGHNA and CDR2 is YNFKEQ. The V gene end was trimmed by 4 bases and the J gene end by 8 bases; junction bases not matched to a gene: 13. This CDR3 is CASSPQGVLDVGYTF. CDR3 in DNA: TGTGCCAGCAGCCCGCAGGGGGTACTGGATGTCGGCTACACCTTC.

This clone appeared a few times. The V and J genes are TRBV6-5 and TRBJ1-2; 12 bases match TRBD1. CDR1 and CDR2 from the germline V gene are MNHEY and SVGAGI. Trimming took 2 bases from V and 5 from J; bases not matched to a gene: 6. The CDR3 is 16 residues long. CDR3 in amino acids: CASSYVGTGGWYGYTF. The CDR3 nucleotides are TGTGCCAGCAGTTACGTCGGGACAGGGGGCTGGTATGGCTACACCTTC.

The chain carries TRBV7-9 and TRBJ2-1; possible D gene TRBD2, 6 bases. Trimming removed 1 base at V and 4 bases at J, with 8 bases between. The CDR3 loop spans 14 amino acids. The V gene's germline CDR1 is SEHNR and CDR2 FQNEAQ (reference sequence). DNA of the CDR3: TGTGCCAGCAGCTTAGTGCGGGGATACAATGAGCAGTTCTTC. Protein sequence: CASSLVRGYNEQFF.

V is TRBV3-1 (or the pseudogene TRBV3-2) and J is TRBJ1-5; the D gene is possibly TRBD1 (6 bases). Germline values: CDR1 LGHDT, CDR2 YNNKEL (reference sequence). Trimming cost V 8 bases and J 4 bases, with 15 bases left between them. The CDR3 runs 14 residues. The DNA of the CDR3 is TGTGCCAGCCCGGGTGGGGGCGGGAATCAGCCCCAGCATTTT. Its translation is CASPGGGGNQPQHF.

J is TRBJ1-2 and V is TRBV5-1; a weak D match, TRBD1 (5 bases). This CDR3 region has 14 residues. V shed 4 bases and J shed 0 bases, with 10 bases lying between them. Germline lookup yields CDR1 SGHRS and CDR2 YFSETQ. The CDR3 spells CASSPGGSNYGYTF. The CDR3 coding sequence is TGCGCCAGCAGCCCGGGGGGGTCTAACTATGGCTACACCTTC.

The J gene is TRBJ2-7, the V gene TRBV11-2, with 8 bases identical to TRBD1. This CDR3 has 14 amino acids. Germline assignment: CDR1 SGHAT and CDR2 FQNNGV. V lost 5 bases, J lost 2 bases, and 5 bases stayed unmatched. This CDR3 is CASSLGTGTYEQYF. Written as DNA, the CDR3 is TGTGCCAGCAGCCTAGGGACAGGAACCTACGAGCAGTACTTC.

This chain uses TRBV5-1 with TRBJ2-1, with a possible D match to TRBD1 (5 bases). The CDR3 covers 17 residues. Germline values: CDR1 SGHRS, CDR2 YFSETQ. Trimming cost V 0 bases and J 4 bases, with 17 bases left between them. The DNA for the CDR3 is TGCGCCAGCAGCTTGGGAGCGCACAGGCGCGCGTACAATGAGCAGTTCTTC. Its protein is CASSLGAHRRAYNEQFF.

The chain has TRBV7-3 and TRBJ1-2; possibly TRBD1 for D (5 bases). This CDR3 region has 15 residues. Germline V gene data show CDR1 as SGHTA and CDR2 as FQGTGA. V shed 1 base and J shed 4 bases, with 13 bases lying between them. CDR3 sequence reads: CASSLSGRGTYGYTF. The DNA for the CDR3 is TGTGCCAGCAGCTTAAGCGGGCGGGGGACCTATGGCTACACCTTC.

The genes are TRBV28 and TRBJ1-1; D ambiguous. Trimming removed 8 bases at V and 0 bases at J, with 4 bases between. The germline gives CDR1 MDHEN, CDR2 SYDVKM. The CDR3 is 11 amino acids. CDR3 amino acids: CASFMNTEAFF. DNA for the CDR3: TGTGCCAGCTTCATGAACACTGAAGCTTTCTTT.

The CDR3 loop reads CASSDRGAGELFF. The CDR3, as DNA: TGTGCCAGCAGTGACCGGGGGGCCGGGGAGCTGTTTTTT. V gene TRBV6-4 combines with J gene TRBJ2-2; 7 bases align to TRBD2. The germline V gene encodes CDR1 MRHNA and CDR2 SNTAGT. V lost 2 bases to trimming and J lost 6 bases; unmatched junction nucleotides: 0. There are 13 residues in the CDR3.

This chain uses TRBV5-1 with TRBJ1-1; TRBD1 matches 7 bases. Germline V lookup: CDR1 SGHRS, CDR2 YFSETQ. This CDR3 has 13 residues. With 5 bases clipped from V and 3 bases from J, the junction kept 4 bases outside the gene matches. CDR3 bases: TGCGCCAGCAGGACAGGGTTTGACACTGAAGCTTTCTTT. Translated, it gives CASRTGFDTEAFF.